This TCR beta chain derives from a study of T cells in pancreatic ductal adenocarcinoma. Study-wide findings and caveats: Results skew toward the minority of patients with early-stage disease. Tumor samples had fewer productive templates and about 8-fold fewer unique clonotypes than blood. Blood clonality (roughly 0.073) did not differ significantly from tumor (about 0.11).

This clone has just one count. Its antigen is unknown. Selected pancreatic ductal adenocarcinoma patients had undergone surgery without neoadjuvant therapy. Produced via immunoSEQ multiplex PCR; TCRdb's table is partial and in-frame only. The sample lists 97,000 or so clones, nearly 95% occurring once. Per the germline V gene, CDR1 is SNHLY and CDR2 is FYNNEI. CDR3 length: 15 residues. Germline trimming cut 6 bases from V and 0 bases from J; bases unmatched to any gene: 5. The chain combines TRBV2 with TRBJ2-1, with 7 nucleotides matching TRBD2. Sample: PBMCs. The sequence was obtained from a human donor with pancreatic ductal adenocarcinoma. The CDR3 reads CASSRGGGSYNEQFF. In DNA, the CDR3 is TGTGCCAGCAGCCGTGGCGGGGGCTCCTACAATGAGCAGTTCTTC.